This T cell receptor (beta chain) was identified during a study of OX40 agonist ivuxolimab in advanced cancers. Only in-frame clones appear in the TCRdb table, and some are missing; sequencing was by immunoSEQ multiplex PCR. The sample lists 50,000 to 75,000 clones; around four fifths were seen once. Specimen: CD4+ or CD8+ T cells sorted from blood, collected in a trial of the OX40 agonist ivuxolimab. This TCR came from an adult with an advanced solid tumor such as melanoma, head and neck, liver or kidney cancer.

The CDR3 sequence is CASSQEPRRAPDTQYF. The CDR3 coding sequence is TGTGCCAGCAGCCAAGAACCCAGAAGGGCCCCAGATACGCAGTATTTT. The V and J genes are TRBV4-2 and TRBJ2-3, with unresolved D. With 0 bases removed from V and 4 bases from J, the gap between germline ends came to 14 bases. The CDR3 covers 16 residues. Germline V gene data show CDR1 as LGHNA and CDR2 as YNFKEQ.